The 6 T cell receptor beta chains given below trace back to one sample, sequenced in a study of blood T cell repertoires in COVID-19. Sequencing used immunoSEQ multiplex PCR; TCRdb keeps in-frame clones, though not all of them. Found here are 350,000 to 400,000 clones, roughly 90% of them singletons; the top ten hold just over 0.85%. The sequenced sample was PBMCs or T cells enriched from blood (not recorded which). Source of these receptors: a woman in her 40s who had been exposed to COVID-19.

V gene TRBV7-2 combines with J gene TRBJ1-5; a weak D match, TRBD1 (6 bases). The CDR3 spans 14 residues. CDR1 and CDR2 (germline): SGHTA, FQGNSA. V lost 5 bases and J lost 9, with 17 bases in between. The chain's CDR3 is CASSPLPGVRPQHF. CDR3 sequence (DNA): TGTGCCAGCAGCCCTCTCCCAGGGGTTCGGCCCCAGCATTTT. Complete variable domain (other parts from reference TRBV7-2 and TRBJ1-5): GAGVSQSPSNKVTEKGKDVELRCDPISGHTALYWYRQSLGQGLEFLIYFQGNSAPDKSGLPSDRFSAERTGGSVSTLTIQRTQQEDSAVYLCASSPLPGVRPQHFGDGTRLSIL.

J is TRBJ1-5 and V is TRBV6-5; D possibly corresponds to TRBD1 (5 bases). CDR1 MNHEY and CDR2 SVGAGI come from the germline V gene. This CDR3 spans 14 amino acids. The ends were cut back, 10 bases at V and 5 bases at J, with 18 bases in the middle. The CDR3 is CATTLRGRDQPQHF. The CDR3 DNA is TGTGCCACTACCCTAAGGGGTAGAGATCAGCCCCAGCATTTT.

This rearrangement joins TRBV12-5 to TRBJ2-3; 8 nucleotides match TRBD1. Germline V lookup: CDR1 LGHNT, CDR2 FRNRAP. The ends lost 0 bases at V and 5 bases at J; junction bases unmatched: 10. This CDR3 contains 17 residues. CDR3 sequence (DNA): TGTGCTAGTGGTTTGGTTAGCAAGGACAGGGTAGTAGATACGCAGTATTTT. Amino acid sequence: CASGLVSKDRVVDTQYF. The whole variable domain, filled in from reference TRBV12-5 and TRBJ2-3, reads DARVTQTPRHKVTEMGQEVTMRCQPILGHNTVFWYRQTMMQGLELLAYFRNRAPLDDSGMPKDRFSAEMPDATLATLKIQPSEPRDSAVYFCASGLVSKDRVVDTQYFGPGTRLTVL.

V and J are TRBV18 and TRBJ2-5; D remains ambiguous. Looked up from germline, CDR1 is KGHSH and CDR2 is LQKENI. The ends were cut back, 3 bases at V and 1 base at J, with 6 bases in the middle. This CDR3 region has 13 residues. The CDR3 protein is CASSPASQETQYF. In nucleotides, the CDR3 is TGTGCCAGCTCACCGGCCAGCCAAGAGACCCAGTACTTC. Looking up the rest from reference TRBV18 and TRBJ2-5 gives the full variable domain: NAGVMQNPRHLVRRRGQEARLRCSPMKGHSHVYWYRQLPEEGLKFMVYLQKENIIDESGMPKERFSAEFPKEGPSILRIQQVVRGDSAAYFCASSPASQETQYFGPGTRLLVL.

The rearrangement joins TRBV5-1 to TRBJ2-3; tentatively, D is TRBD2 (6 bases). This CDR3 contains 14 residues. V dropped 3 bases and J dropped 2 bases, with 10 bases sitting between them. Germline CDR1 and CDR2: SGHRS and YFSETQ. DNA for the CDR3: TGCGCCAGCAGCTGGGGGGACCCCACAGATACGCAGTATTTT. Amino acid sequence: CASSWGDPTDTQYF.

The chain is built from TRBV3-1 (or the pseudogene TRBV3-2) and TRBJ2-7, with D uncertain. The V gene's germline CDR1 is LGHDT and CDR2 YNNKEL (reference sequence). The length of the CDR3 is 12 residues. Between the trimmed V and J ends, which lost 3 bases and 4 bases, there was a span of 7 bases. The CDR3 spells CASSQSGYEQYF. DNA for the CDR3: TGTGCCAGCAGCCAGTCGGGTTACGAGCAGTACTTC.